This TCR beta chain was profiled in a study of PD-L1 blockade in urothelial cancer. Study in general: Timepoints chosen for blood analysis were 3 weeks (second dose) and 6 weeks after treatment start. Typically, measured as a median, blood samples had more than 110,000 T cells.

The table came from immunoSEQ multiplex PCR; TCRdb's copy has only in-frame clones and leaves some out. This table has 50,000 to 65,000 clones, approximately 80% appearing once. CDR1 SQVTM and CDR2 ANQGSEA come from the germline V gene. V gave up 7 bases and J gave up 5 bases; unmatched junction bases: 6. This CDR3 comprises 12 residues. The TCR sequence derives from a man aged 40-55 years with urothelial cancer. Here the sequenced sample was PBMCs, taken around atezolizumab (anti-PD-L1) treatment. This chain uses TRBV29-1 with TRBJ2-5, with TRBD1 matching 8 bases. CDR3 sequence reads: CSGNRGDETQYF. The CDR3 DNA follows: TGCAGCGGGAACAGGGGGGACGAGACCCAGTACTTC.